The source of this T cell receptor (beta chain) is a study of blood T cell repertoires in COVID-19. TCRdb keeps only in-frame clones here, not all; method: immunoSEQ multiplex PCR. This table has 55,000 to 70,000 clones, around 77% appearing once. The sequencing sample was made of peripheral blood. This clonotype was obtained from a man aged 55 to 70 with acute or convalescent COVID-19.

The CDR3 is CASSSRDRQNYGYTF. The CDR3 nucleotides are TGTGCCAGCTCCTCCCGGGACAGGCAGAACTATGGCTACACCTTC. The chain employs TRBV9 and TRBJ1-2, with 8 bases identical to TRBD1. There are 15 residues in the CDR3. The ends lost 7 bases at V and 2 bases at J; junction bases unmatched: 10. Germline loops: CDR1 SGDLS, CDR2 YYNGEE. The full variable domain, with the rest looked up from reference TRBV9 and TRBJ1-2, is DSGVTQTPKHLITATGQRVTLRCSPRSGDLSVYWYQQSLDQGLQFLIQYYNGEERAKGNILERFSAQQFPDLHSELNLSSLELGDSALYFCASSSRDRQNYGYTFGSGTRLTVV.